The next 11 T cell receptor beta chains were all read from a single sample in a study of control samples from healthy donors and cancer patients. Libraries were prepared by immunoSEQ multiplex PCR; TCRdb keeps only in-frame clonotypes and omits some of them. The sample lists 20,000 to 30,000 clones, 82% seen once, with around 23% in the top ten. Sequencing was carried out using PBMCs. Source of these receptors: a man in his 60s with colorectal cancer.

This clone was counted a few times. The gene calls are TRBV6-1 and TRBJ2-1; 11 positions agree with TRBD1. The length of the CDR3 is 15 residues. Germline V lookup: CDR1 MNHNS, CDR2 SASEGT. V was clipped by 2 bases and J by 6 bases; unmatched bases: 3. Here the CDR3 DNA reads TGTGCCAGCAGTGAAAGGGGGACAGGGGGCAATGAGCAGTTCTTC. It specifies CASSERGTGGNEQFF.

The V gene is TRBV19, the J gene TRBJ1-3; no firm D call. Germline loops: CDR1 LNHDA, CDR2 SQIVND (reference sequence). This CDR3 has 14 amino acids. V dropped 4 bases and J dropped 1 base, with 8 bases sitting between them. The CDR3 nucleotides are TGTGCCAGTAGTAAAACAGATTCTGGAAACACCATATATTTT. Protein: CASSKTDSGNTIYF. Full variable domain (remainder filled in from reference TRBV19 and TRBJ1-3): DGGITQSPKYLFRKEGQNVTLSCEQNLNHDAMYWYRQDPGQGLRLIYYSQIVNDFQKGDIAEGYSVSREKKESFPLTVTSAQKNPTAFYLCASSKTDSGNTIYFGEGSWLTVV.

The chain links TRBV11-2 to TRBJ1-1, with TRBD1 matching over 8 bases. The V segment lost 5 bases and the J segment 4 bases; nucleotides outside the gene matches: 6. This CDR3 has 14 residues. Germline CDR1 and CDR2: SGHAT and FQNNGV. The CDR3 loop reads CASSPTTGGTEAFF. DNA for the CDR3: TGTGCCAGCAGCCCTACCACAGGGGGCACTGAAGCTTTCTTT.

This clone was found a few times. This chain uses TRBV5-1 with TRBJ1-2; 9 bases fit TRBD1. V shed 3 bases, J shed 2 bases, and the junction held 8 bases outside the gene matches. This CDR3 is 16 amino acids long. Looked up from germline, CDR1 is SGHRS and CDR2 is YFSETQ. The CDR3 bases are TGCGCCAGCAGCTCCCGGGACAGGGCCCCGAACTATGGCTACACCTTC. This codes for CASSSRDRAPNYGYTF.

V and J are TRBV30 and TRBJ1-2; D possibly corresponds to TRBD1 (6 bases). The CDR3 is made up of 13 amino acids. Trimming stripped 0 bases from V and 8 bases from J, with 13 bases between. Germline lookup yields CDR1 GTSNPN and CDR2 SVGIG (reference sequence). The CDR3 region is CAWSVQGLLGYTF. The CDR3 DNA is TGTGCCTGGAGTGTACAGGGACTATTAGGCTACACCTTC.

The chain employs TRBV6-5 and TRBJ1-5; the D gene is possibly TRBD1 (5 bases). This CDR3 is built from 13 residues. V gave up 6 bases and J gave up 2 bases, with 8 bases separating them. Germline values: CDR1 MNHEY, CDR2 SVGAGI. This CDR3 is CASSRVGNQPQHF. CDR3 sequence (DNA): TGTGCCAGCAGCAGGGTCGGCAATCAGCCCCAGCATTTT.

The chain is built from TRBV10-2 and TRBJ2-1; the D is unclear. Per germline, CDR1 WSHSY and CDR2 SAAADI. This CDR3 is 12 amino acids long. V lost 4 bases, J lost 7 bases, and 8 bases lay in between. CDR3 sequence: CASSVGRNEQFF. CDR3 sequence (DNA): TGCGCCAGCAGTGTCGGGCGGAATGAGCAGTTCTTC.

This sequence joins TRBV7-9 and TRBJ2-2, with D unclear. V was clipped by 1 base and J by 4 bases, with 10 bases between them. The CDR3 length is 15 residues. Germline V lookup: CDR1 SEHNR, CDR2 FQNEAQ (reference sequence). CDR3 protein: CASSLDQTSTGELFF. CDR3 DNA sequence: TGTGCCAGCAGCTTAGACCAAACCAGCACCGGGGAGCTGTTTTTT.

The chain couples TRBV19 to TRBJ2-7; the D gene is possibly TRBD2 (5 bases). V was clipped by 5 bases and J by 0 bases, with 17 bases between them. From germline, CDR1 is LNHDA and CDR2 SQIVND (reference sequence). The CDR3 loop spans 16 amino acids. CDR3 sequence: CASSPSGRLSSYEQYF. The CDR3 DNA is TGTGCCAGTAGTCCCTCGGGGAGACTTAGCTCCTACGAGCAGTACTTC.

The J gene is TRBJ1-2, the V gene TRBV5-4; D remains unclear. The CDR3 contains 14 residues. V dropped 0 bases and J dropped 4 bases, with 10 bases sitting between them. In germline, CDR1 is SGHNT, CDR2 YYREEE (reference sequence). This chain's CDR3 is CASSLGSWVYGYTF. In DNA form, the CDR3 reads TGTGCCAGCAGCTTGGGCAGCTGGGTCTATGGCTACACCTTC.

The rearrangement links TRBV6-6 to TRBJ1-5; TRBD1 aligns across 10 bases. The CDR3 has 16 amino acids. V lost 7 bases and J lost 3; bases outside the gene matches: 9. Germline V gene data show CDR1 as MNHNY and CDR2 as SVGAGI (reference sequence). The CDR3 DNA reads as TGTGCCAGCAAACCGACAGGGGGCGGCGACAATCAGCCCCAGCATTTT. Residues: CASKPTGGGDNQPQHF.